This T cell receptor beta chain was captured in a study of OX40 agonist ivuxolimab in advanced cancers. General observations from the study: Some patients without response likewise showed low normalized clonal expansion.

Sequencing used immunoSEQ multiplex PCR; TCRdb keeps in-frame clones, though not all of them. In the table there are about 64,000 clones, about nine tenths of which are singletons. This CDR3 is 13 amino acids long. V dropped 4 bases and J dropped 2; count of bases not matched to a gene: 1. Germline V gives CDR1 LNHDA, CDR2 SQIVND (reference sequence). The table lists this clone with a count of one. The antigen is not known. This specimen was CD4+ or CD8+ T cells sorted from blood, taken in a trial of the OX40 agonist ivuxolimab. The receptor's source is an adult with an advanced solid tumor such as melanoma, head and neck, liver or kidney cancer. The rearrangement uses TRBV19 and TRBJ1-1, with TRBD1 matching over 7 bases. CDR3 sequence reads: CASSNRGNTEAFF. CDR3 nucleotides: TGTGCCAGTAGTAACAGGGGCAACACTGAAGCTTTCTTT.